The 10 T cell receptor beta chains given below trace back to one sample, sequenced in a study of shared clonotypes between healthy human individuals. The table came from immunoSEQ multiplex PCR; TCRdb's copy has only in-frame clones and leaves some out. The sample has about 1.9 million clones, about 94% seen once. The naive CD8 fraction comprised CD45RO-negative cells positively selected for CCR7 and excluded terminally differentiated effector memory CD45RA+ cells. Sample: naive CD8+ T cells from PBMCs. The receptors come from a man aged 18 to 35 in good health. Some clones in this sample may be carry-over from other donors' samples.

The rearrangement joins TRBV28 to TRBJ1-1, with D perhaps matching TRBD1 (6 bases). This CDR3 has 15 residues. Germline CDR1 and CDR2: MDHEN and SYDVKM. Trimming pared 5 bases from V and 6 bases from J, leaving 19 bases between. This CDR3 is CASSPGGPKGAEAFF. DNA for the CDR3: TGTGCCAGCAGTCCGGGGGGCCCCAAGGGTGCTGAAGCTTTCTTT.

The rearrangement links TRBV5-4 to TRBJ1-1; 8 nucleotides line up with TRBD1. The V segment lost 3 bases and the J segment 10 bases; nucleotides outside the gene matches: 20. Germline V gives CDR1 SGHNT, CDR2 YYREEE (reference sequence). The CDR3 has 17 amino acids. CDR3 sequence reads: CASSSRPAGGPRAGAFF. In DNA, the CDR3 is TGTGCCAGCAGCTCGAGACCCGCAGGGGGCCCTAGGGCTGGAGCTTTCTTT.

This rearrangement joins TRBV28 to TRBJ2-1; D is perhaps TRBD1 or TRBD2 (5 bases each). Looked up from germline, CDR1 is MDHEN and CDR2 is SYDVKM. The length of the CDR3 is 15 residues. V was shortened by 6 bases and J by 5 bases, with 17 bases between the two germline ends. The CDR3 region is CASSHRGSVHNEQFF. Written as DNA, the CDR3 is TGTGCCAGCAGCCACCGGGGCAGTGTCCACAATGAGCAGTTCTTC.

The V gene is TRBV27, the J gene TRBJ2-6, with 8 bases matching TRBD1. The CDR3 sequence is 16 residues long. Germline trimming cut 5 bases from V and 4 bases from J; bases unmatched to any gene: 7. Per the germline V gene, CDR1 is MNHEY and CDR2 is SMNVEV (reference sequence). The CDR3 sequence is CASSLQGARGANVLTF. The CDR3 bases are TGTGCCAGCAGTCTTCAGGGGGCGCGCGGGGCCAACGTCCTGACTTTC.

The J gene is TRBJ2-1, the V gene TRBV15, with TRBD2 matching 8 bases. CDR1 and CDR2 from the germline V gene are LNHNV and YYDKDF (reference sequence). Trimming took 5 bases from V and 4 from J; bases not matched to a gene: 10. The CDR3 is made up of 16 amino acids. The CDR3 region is CATSGEREFFYNEQFF. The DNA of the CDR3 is TGTGCCACCAGCGGTGAGCGGGAGTTCTTTTACAATGAGCAGTTCTTC.

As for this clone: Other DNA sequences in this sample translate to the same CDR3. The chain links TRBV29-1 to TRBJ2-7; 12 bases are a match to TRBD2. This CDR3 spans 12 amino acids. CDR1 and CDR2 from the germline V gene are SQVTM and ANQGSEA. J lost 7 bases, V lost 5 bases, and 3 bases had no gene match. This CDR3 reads CSVLGLAGEQYF. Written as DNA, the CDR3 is TGCAGCGTTCTAGGACTAGCGGGGGAGCAGTACTTC.

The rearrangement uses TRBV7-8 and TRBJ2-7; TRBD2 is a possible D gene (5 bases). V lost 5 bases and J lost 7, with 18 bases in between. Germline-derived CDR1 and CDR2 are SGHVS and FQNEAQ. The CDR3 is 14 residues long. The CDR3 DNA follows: TGTGCCAGCAGCCCCAGCCTAGGAACTAGGGAGCAGTACTTC. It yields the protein CASSPSLGTREQYF.

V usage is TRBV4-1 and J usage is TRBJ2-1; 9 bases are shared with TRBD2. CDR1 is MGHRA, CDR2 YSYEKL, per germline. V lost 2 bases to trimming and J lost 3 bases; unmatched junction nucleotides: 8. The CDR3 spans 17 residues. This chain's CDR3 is CASSQLIAGEVYNEQFF. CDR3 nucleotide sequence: TGCGCCAGCAGCCAACTGATAGCGGGGGAGGTCTACAATGAGCAGTTCTTC.

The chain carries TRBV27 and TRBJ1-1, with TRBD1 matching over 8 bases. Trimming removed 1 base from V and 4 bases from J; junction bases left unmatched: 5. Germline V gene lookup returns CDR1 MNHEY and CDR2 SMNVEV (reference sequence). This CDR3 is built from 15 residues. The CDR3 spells CASSLWQGAVTEAFF. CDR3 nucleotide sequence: TGTGCCAGCAGTTTATGGCAGGGGGCGGTCACTGAAGCTTTCTTT.

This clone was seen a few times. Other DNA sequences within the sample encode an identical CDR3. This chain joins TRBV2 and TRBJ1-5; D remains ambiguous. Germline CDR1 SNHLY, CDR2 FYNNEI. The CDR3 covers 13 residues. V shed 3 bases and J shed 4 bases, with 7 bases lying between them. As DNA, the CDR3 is TGTGCCAGCAGTGATTGGGGAAATCAGCCCCAGCATTTT. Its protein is CASSDWGNQPQHF. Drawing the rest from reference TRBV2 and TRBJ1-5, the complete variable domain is EPEVTQTPSHQVTQMGQEVILRCVPISNHLYFYWYRQILGQKVEFLVSFYNNEISEKSEIFDDQFSVERPDGSNFTLKIRSTKLEDSAMYFCASSDWGNQPQHFGDGTRLSIL.